This entry is about one TCR beta chain. Original data processing: Cell counts per sample came from amplifying reference gene primers. Profiled with immunoSEQ multiplex PCR; TCRdb holds only in-frame clones, not every one. D and trimming come from the DNA, and the V and J calls and clone size come from that table. The sample yields 89,000 or so clones, roughly 83% seen once. Germline CDR1 and CDR2: LGHNA and YNFKEQ. V trimming: 3 bases; J trimming: 1 base; junction bases outside the gene matches: 11. This CDR3 region has 18 residues. The data are from a study of blood T cell repertoires in COVID-19. On the study more broadly: Samples came from the United States, Italy and Spain, spanning acute and convalescent COVID-19. PBMCs, B-cell-depleted T cells, or T cells were the source of the cDNA or gDNA that made up the material.

The rearrangement uses TRBV4-2 and TRBJ1-2; TRBD1 agrees at 10 bases. This clonotype originated in a man aged 45-65 years with active COVID-19. The source material was peripheral blood. The DNA for the CDR3 is TGTGCCAGCAGCCAGCCAAGAGAGGGACAGGGGTTTAACTATGGCTACACCTTC. Translating gives CASSQPREGQGFNYGYTF.